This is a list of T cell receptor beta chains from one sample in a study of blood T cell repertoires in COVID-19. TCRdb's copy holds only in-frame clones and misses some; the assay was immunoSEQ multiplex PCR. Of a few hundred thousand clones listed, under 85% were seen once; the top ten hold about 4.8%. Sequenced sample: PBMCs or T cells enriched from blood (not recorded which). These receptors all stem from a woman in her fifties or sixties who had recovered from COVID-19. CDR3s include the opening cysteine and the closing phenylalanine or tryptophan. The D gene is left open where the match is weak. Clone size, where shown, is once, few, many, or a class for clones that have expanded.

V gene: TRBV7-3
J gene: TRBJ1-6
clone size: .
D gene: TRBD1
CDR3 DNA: TGTGCCAGCAGCTTAACAGGGACAGGGCTTGGAAATTCACCCCTCCACTTT
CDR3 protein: CASSLTGTGLGNSPLHF

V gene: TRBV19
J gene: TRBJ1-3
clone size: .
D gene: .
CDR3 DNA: TGTGCCAGCATCCCCCGACACGGCTCTGGAAACACCATATATTTT
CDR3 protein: CASIPRHGSGNTIYF

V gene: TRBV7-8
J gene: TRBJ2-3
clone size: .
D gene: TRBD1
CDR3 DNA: TGTGCCAGCAGCCCTAGACAGGGAACCCCAGATACGCAGTATTTT
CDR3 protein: CASSPRQGTPDTQYF

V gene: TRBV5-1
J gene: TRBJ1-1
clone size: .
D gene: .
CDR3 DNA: TGCGCCAGCAGCCCCGCCGGCGGCCTCGAAGCTTTCTTT
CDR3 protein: CASSPAGGLEAFF

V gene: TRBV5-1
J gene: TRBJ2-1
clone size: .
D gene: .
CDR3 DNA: TGCGCCAGCGGAACCGGGACTTCACGGGATGAGCAGTTCTTC
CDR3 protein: CASGTGTSRDEQFF

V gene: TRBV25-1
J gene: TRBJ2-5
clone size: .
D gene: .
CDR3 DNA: TGTGCCAGCAGTGTCAGTCGGGGGTCTGGTGAGACCCAGTACTTC
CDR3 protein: CASSVSRGSGETQYF

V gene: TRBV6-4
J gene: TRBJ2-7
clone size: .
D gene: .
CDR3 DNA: TGTGCCAGCAGCGCCCTGGGGGGGGCCAGCTACGAGCAGTACTTC
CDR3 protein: CASSALGGASYEQYF

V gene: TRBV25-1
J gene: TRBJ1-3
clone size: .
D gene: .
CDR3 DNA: TGTGCCAGCAGTGAACTAGAGAGCTCTGGAAACACCATATATTTT
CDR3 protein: CASSELESSGNTIYF

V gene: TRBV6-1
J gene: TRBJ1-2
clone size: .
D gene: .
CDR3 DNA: TGTGCCAGCAGTGAAGCTGGGCAGGACTATGGCTACACCTTC
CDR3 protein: CASSEAGQDYGYTF

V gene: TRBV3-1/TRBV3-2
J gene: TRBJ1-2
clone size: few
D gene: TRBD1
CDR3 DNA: TGTGCCAGCAGCCAAGCACAGGGGTATGGCTACACCTTC
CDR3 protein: CASSQAQGYGYTF

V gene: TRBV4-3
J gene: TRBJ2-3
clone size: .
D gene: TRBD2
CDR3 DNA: TGCGCCAGCAGCCAAGGGGAAGCGGGAGGGCTGGGAGATACGCAGTATTTT
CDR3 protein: CASSQGEAGGLGDTQYF

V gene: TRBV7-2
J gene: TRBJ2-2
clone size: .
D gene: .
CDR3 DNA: TGTGCCAGCAGCTTAGCGCTGGTCAGGGGCGCCGGGGAGCTGTTTTTT
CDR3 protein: CASSLALVRGAGELFF

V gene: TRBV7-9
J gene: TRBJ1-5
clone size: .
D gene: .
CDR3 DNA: TGTGCCAGCAGCTCGTCCCTAGCGGTTCAGCCCCAGCATTTT
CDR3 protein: CASSSSLAVQPQHF

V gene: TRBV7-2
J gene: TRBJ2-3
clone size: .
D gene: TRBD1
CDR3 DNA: TGTGCCAGCAGCCCTGGACAGGGGGTGTATGATACGCAGTATTTT
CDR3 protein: CASSPGQGVYDTQYF

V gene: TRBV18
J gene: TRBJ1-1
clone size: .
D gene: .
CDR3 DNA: TGTGCCAGCTCACCTCAGGGTAAAGGGAACACTGAAGCTTTCTTT
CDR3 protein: CASSPQGKGNTEAFF

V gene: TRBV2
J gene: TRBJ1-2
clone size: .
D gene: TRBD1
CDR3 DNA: TGTGCCAGCAGCCCACAGGGGGAAACTAACTATGGCTACACCTTC
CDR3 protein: CASSPQGETNYGYTF

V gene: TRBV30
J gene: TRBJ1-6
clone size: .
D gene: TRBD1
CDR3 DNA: TGTGCCTGGAGTGTACAGGGGGGGGGCGGCTCACCCCTCCACTTT
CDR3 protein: CAWSVQGGGGSPLHF

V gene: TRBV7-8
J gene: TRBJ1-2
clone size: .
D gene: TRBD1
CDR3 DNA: TGTGCCAGCAGCCCGACGGACAGGGACTATGGCTACACCTTC
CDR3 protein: CASSPTDRDYGYTF

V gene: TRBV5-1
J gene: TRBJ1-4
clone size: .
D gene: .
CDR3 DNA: TGCGCCAGCAGCCTGGGCAGAGGCGATGAAAAACTGTTTTTT
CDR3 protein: CASSLGRGDEKLFF

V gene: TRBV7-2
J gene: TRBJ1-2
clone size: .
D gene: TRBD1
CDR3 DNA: TGTGCCAGCAGCTTAGTAGGACAGGAATGGAACTATGGCTACACCTTC
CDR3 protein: CASSLVGQEWNYGYTF

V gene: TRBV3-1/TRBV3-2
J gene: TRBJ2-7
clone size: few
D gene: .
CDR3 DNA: TGTGCCAGCAGCCAAGATAGATACGAGCAGTACTTC
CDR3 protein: CASSQDRYEQYF

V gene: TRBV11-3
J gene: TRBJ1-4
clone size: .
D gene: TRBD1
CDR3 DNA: TGTGCCAGCAGCTGGGGACAGGGGCGCAGGAATGAAAAACTGTTTTTT
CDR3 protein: CASSWGQGRRNEKLFF

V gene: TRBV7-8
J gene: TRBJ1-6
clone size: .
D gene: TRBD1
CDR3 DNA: TGTGCCAGCAGCTTAGTGGCCGTCAACAGGGGCTCCTATAATTCACCCCTCCACTTT
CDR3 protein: CASSLVAVNRGSYNSPLHF

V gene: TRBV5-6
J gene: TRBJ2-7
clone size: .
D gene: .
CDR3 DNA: TGTGCCAGCAGGACTACTTGGCACTACGAGCAGTACTTC
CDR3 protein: CASRTTWHYEQYF

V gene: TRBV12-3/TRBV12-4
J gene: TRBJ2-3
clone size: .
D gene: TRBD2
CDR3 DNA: TGTGCCAGCAGAGTCGGGGGGGATACGCAGTATTTT
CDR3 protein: CASRVGGDTQYF

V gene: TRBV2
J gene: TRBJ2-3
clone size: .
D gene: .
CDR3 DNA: TGTGCCAGCAGCTTAGACAGAATTAGCACAGATACGCAGTATTTT
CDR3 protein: CASSLDRISTDTQYF

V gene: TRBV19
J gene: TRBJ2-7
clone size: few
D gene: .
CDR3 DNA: TGTGCCAGTAGTAACAGCCCCTACGAGCAGTACTTC
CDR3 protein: CASSNSPYEQYF

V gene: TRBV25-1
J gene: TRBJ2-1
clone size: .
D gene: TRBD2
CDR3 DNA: TGTGCCAGCTGGGGGGGGAAAGACAATGAGCAGTTCTTC
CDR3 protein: CASWGGKDNEQFF

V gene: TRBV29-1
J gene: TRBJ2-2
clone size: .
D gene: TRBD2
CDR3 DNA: TGCAGCGGGCAGACTAGCGGCCTTTACACCGGGGAGCTGTTTTTT
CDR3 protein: CSGQTSGLYTGELFF

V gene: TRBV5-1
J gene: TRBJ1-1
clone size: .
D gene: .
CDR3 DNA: TGCGCCAGCAGCTTGGACAGTGTAAACACTGAAGCTTTCTTT
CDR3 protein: CASSLDSVNTEAFF

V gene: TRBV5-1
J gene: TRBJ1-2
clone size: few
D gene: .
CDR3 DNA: TGCGCCAGCAGCATAACAGAGAACTATGGCTACACCTTC
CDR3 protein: CASSITENYGYTF

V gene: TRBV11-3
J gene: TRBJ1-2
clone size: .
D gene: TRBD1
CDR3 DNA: TGTGCCAGCAGCACGGGACAGGGGGGAAATGGCTACACCTTC
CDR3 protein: CASSTGQGGNGYTF

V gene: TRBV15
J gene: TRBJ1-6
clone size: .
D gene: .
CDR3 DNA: TGTGCCACCAGCAGAGATCTTAGACCCGAGGTTTCACCCCTCCACTTT
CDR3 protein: CATSRDLRPEVSPLHF

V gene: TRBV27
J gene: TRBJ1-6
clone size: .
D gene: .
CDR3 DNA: TGTGCCAGCAGTTTATCGAGGCGGGGTTCACCCCTCCACTTT
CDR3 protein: CASSLSRRGSPLHF

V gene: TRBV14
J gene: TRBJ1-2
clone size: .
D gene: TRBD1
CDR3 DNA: TGTGCCAGCAGCCACCACAGGGGTTATGGCTACACCTTC
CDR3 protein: CASSHHRGYGYTF

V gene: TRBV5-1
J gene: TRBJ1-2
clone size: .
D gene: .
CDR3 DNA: TGCGCCAGCAGCCCTCAACAAGGGGAGGGGGGCTACACCTTC
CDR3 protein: CASSPQQGEGGYTF

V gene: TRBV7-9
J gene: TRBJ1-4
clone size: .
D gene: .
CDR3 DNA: TGTGCCAGCAGCTTCACAGACCTCGGAACTAATGAAAAACTGTTTTTT
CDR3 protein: CASSFTDLGTNEKLFF

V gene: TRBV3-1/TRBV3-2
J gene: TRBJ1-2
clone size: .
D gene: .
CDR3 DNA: TGTGCCAGCAGCCACCCCCCAGGCCTGTACAACTATGGCTACACCTTC
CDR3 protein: CASSHPPGLYNYGYTF